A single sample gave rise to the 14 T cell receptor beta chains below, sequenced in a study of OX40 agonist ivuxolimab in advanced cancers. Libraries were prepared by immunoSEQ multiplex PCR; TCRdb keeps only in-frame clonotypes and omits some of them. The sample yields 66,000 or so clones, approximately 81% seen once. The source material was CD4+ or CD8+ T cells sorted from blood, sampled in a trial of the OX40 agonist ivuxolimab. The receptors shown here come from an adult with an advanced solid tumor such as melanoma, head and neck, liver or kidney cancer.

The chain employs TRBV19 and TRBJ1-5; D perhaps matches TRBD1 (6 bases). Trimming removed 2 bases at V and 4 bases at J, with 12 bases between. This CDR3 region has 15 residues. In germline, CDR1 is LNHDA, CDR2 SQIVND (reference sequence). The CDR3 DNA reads TGTGCCAGTAGTATATCAAGGCAGGGGAATCAGCCCCAGCATTTT. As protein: CASSISRQGNQPQHF.

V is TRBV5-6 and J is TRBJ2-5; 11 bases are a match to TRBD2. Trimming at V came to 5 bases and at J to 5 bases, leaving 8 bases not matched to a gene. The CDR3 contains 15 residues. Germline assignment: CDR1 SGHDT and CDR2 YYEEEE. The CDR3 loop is CASSLTSGGRETQYF. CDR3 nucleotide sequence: TGTGCCAGCAGTCTTACTAGCGGGGGTCGGGAGACCCAGTACTTC.

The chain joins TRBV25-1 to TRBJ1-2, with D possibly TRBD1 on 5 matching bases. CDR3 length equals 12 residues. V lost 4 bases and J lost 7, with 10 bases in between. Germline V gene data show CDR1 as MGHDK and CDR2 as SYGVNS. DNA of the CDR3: TGTGCCAGCAGTGGAGGACACTTTGGCTACACCTTC. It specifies CASSGGHFGYTF.

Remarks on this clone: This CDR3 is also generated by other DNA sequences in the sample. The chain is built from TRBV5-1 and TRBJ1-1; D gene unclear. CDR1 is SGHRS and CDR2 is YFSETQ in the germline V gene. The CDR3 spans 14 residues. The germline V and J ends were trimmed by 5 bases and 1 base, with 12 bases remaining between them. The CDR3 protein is CASRSSGGNTEAFF. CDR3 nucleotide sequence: TGCGCCAGCAGGTCGTCTGGAGGGAACACTGAAGCTTTCTTT.

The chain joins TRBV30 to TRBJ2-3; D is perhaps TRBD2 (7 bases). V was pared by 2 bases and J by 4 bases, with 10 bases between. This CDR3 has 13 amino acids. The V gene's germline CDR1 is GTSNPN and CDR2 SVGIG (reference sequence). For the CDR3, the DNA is TGTGCCTGGAGTTGGGGGGGCGCAGATACGCAGTATTTT. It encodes CAWSWGGADTQYF.

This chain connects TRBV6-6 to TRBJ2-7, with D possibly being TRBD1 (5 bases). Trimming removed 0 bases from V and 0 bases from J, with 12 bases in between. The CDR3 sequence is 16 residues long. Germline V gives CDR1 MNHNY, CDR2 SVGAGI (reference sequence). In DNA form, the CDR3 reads TGTGCCAGCAGTTACTCGGAGACAGCCACCTCCTACGAGCAGTACTTC. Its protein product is CASSYSETATSYEQYF.

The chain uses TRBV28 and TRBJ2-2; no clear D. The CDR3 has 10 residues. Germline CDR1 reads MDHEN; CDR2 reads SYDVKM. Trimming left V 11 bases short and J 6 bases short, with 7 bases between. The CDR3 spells CAAFAGELFF. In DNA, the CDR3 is TGTGCCGCGTTCGCCGGGGAGCTGTTTTTT.

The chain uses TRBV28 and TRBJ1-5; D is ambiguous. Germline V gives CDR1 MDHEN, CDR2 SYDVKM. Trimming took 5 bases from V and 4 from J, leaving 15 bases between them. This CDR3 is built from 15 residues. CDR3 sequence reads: CASSPFVTSNQPQHF. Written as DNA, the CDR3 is TGTGCCAGCAGTCCCTTTGTGACAAGTAATCAGCCCCAGCATTTT.

The CDR3 loop is CATSRPIWGDRENTEAFF. The CDR3 nucleotides are TGTGCCACCAGCAGACCTATCTGGGGGGACAGGGAGAACACTGAAGCTTTCTTT. V and J are TRBV15 and TRBJ1-1; 9 bases fit TRBD1. J was trimmed by 1 base and V by 2 bases; bases with no gene match: 11. The CDR3 contains 18 residues. Germline-derived CDR1 and CDR2 are LNHNV and YYDKDF (reference sequence).

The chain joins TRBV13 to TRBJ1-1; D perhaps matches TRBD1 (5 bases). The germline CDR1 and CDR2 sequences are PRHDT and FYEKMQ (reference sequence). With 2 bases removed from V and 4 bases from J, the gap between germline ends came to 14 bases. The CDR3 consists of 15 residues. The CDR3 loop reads CASSLNRGESTEAFF. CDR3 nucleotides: TGTGCCAGCAGCTTAAATCGAGGGGAGTCCACTGAAGCTTTCTTT. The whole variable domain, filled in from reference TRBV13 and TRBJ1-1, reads AAGVIQSPRHLIKEKRETATLKCYPIPRHDTVYWYQQGPGQDPQFLISFYEKMQSDKGSIPDRFSAQQFSDYHSELNMSSLELGDSALYFCASSLNRGESTEAFFGQGTRLTVV.

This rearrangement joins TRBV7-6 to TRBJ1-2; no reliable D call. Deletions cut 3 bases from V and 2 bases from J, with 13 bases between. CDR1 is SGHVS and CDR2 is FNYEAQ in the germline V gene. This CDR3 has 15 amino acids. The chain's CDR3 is CASSLAGLLNYGYTF. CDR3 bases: TGTGCCAGCAGCTTGGCGGGGTTGCTCAACTATGGCTACACCTTC.

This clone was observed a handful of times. CDR3 sequence (DNA): TGTGCCAGCAGCCCCTATAGGAGCACAGATACGCAGTATTTT. This codes for CASSPYRSTDTQYF. V is TRBV14 and J is TRBJ2-3; D call uncertain. Germline assignment: CDR1 SGHDN and CDR2 FVKESK. V was cut by 4 bases and J by 0 bases, with 8 bases left in between. CDR3 length: 14 residues.

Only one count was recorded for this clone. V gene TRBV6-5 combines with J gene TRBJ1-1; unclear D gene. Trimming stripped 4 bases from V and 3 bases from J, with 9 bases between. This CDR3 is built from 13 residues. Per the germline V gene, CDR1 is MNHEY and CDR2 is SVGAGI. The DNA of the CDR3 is TGTGCCAGCAGTTTCAACAGCGACACTGAAGCTTTCTTT. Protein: CASSFNSDTEAFF.

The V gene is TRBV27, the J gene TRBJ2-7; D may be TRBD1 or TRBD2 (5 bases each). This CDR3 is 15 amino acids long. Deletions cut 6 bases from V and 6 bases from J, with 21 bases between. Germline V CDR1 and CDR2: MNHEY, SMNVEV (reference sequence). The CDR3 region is CASSNPGRSRVEQYF. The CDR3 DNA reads TGTGCCAGCAGCAACCCGGGACGTTCGAGGGTCGAGCAGTACTTC.